This T cell receptor (beta chain) was found in a study of spatial heterogeneity in lung cancer. Study-level results: Ubiquitous, expanded tumor-derived TCRs were more frequently observed in blood at resection than at follow-up.

Every TCR cDNA molecule bore its own unique molecular identifier. One entry per CDR3 protein results from TCRdb running MiXCR on the 5' RACE reads. This table has approximately 82,000 distinct CDR3 sequences, roughly 12% appearing once. The time point: sample taken at primary tumor resection. Whole RNA was taken from tumor, nontumor lung or frozen PBMC; it was then sequenced unsorted. Germline CDR1 SGHAT, CDR2 FQNNGV. The CDR3 is made up of 15 amino acids. Deletions cut 0 bases from V and 5 bases from J, with 13 bases between. On this clonotype itself: Its cognate antigen is unknown.

The origin of this receptor is a male donor with early-stage non-small cell lung cancer. This chain connects TRBV11-2 to TRBJ2-5; D is unclear. The material was PBMCs, obtained at surgery. CDR3: CASSLDPSPAETQYF. The CDR3 region has the DNA TGTGCCAGCAGCTTAGATCCCTCCCCGGCGGAGACCCAGTACTTC.